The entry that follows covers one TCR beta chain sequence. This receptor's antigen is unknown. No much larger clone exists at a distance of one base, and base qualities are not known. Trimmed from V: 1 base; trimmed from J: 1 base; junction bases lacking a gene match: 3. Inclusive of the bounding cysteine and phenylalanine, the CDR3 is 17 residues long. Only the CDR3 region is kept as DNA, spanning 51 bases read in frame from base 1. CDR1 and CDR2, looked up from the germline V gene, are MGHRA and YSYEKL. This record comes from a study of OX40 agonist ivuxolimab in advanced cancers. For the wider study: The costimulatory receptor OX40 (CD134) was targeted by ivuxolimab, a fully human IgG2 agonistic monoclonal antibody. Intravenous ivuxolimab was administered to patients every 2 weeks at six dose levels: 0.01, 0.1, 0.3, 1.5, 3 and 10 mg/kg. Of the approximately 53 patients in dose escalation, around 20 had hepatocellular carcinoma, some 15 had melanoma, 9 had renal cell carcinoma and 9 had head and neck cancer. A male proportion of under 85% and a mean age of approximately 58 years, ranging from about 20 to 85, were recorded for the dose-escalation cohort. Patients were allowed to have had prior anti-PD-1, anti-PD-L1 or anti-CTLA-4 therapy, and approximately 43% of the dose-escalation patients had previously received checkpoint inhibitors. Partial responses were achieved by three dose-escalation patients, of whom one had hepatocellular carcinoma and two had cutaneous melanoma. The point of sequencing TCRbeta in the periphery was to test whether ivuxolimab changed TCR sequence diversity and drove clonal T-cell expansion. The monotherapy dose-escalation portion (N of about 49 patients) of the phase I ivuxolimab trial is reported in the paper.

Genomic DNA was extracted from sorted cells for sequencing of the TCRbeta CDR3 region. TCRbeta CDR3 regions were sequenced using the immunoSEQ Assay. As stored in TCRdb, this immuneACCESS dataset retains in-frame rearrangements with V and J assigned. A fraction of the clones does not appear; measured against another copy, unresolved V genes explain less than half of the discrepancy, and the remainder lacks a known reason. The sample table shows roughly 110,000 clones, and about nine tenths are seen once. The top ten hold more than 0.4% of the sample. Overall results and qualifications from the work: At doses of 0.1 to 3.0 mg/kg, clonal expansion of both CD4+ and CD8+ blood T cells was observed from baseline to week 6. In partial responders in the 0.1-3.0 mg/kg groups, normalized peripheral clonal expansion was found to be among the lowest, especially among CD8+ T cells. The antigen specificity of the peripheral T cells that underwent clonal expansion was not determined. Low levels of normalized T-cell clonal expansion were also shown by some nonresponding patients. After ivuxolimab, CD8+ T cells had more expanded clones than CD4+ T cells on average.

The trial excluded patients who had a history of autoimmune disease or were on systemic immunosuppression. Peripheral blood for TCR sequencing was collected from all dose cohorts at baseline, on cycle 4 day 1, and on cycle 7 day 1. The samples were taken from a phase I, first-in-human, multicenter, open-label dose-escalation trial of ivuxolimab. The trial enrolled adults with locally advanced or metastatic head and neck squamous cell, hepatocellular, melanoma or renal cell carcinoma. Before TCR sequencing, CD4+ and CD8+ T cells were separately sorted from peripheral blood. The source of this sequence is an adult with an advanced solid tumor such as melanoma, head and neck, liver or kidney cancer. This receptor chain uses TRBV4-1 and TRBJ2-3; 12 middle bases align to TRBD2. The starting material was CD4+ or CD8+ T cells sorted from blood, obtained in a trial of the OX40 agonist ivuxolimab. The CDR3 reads CASSQGLAGARTDTQYF. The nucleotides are TGCGCCAGCAGCCAAGGACTAGCGGGGGCCCGCACAGATACGCAGTATTTT.